Sequencing of this T cell receptor beta chain was carried out in a study of identifying expanded T cells in peripheral blood. Germline V gene data show CDR1 as MNHEY and CDR2 as SVGAGI. The CDR3 runs 15 residues. Trimming removed 4 bases from V and 6 bases from J; junction bases left unmatched: 11. Collection occurred without any documented infections or immune events in donors. Produced via immunoSEQ multiplex PCR; TCRdb's table is partial and in-frame only. The table shows 95,000 to 100,000 clones, with roughly 85% occurring only once. Comments on this clone: Antigen unknown.

The study, taken as a whole, reports: Technical replicates showed roughly 1.2 changed clones; two weeks 15 to 20; four weeks 19. Clone count variance between roughly 2-week samples rose with total template count.

The source of this sequence is a person between 18 and 70 years old in good health. The source material was blood. This chain joins TRBV6-5 and TRBJ2-7; 8 nucleotides match TRBD1. CDR3 protein: CASSFTRQGAIEQYF. The CDR3 nucleotides are TGTGCCAGCAGTTTTACTCGGCAGGGGGCAATCGAGCAGTACTTC.